Listed below are T cell receptor beta chains from one sample, sequenced in a study of cytomegalovirus exposure and HLA in healthy donors. TCRdb's table, derived via immunoSEQ multiplex PCR, lists solely in-frame clones and lacks some. Its table records some 200,000 clones. Sequencing was done on a sample of PBMCs. The receptor source for this set is a girl between 2 and 10 years old in good health and CMV-seropositive. CDR3s include the opening cysteine and the closing phenylalanine or tryptophan. The order of the fields is J gene, D gene, V gene, CDR3 DNA, CDR3 protein. D genes are given only for firm matches.

TRBJ1-1 | . | TRBV11-2 | TGTGCCAGCAGCTTAGGGGCAGGGTGGACTGAAGCTTTCTTT | CASSLGAGWTEAFF
TRBJ2-1 | TRBD2 | TRBV5-1 | TGCGCCAGCAGCGAAAGAACCGGGACTAGCGGGACTAATGAGCAGTTCTTC | CASSERTGTSGTNEQFF
TRBJ1-1 | . | TRBV6-5 | TGTGCCAGCAGTTACTCGAGTGGAACAGGGTACACTGAAGCTTTCTTT | CASSYSSGTGYTEAFF
TRBJ2-2 | TRBD1 | TRBV5-1 | TGCGCCAGCACCTCCGGGACAGAAACCGGGGAGCTGTTTTTT | CASTSGTETGELFF
TRBJ2-1 | . | TRBV6-5 | TGTGCCAGCAGTACTATCGACAGTTCCTACAATGAGCAGTTCTTC | CASSTIDSSYNEQFF
TRBJ2-7 | TRBD2 | TRBV29-1 | TGCAGCGTTGCCCCCTTTCGCGGTAGCGGGGGTTACGAGCAGTACTTC | CSVAPFRGSGGYEQYF
TRBJ2-7 | TRBD2 | TRBV27 | TGTGCCAGCAGTTCCCCCCTAAGCGGGAGTAGGTGGGAGCAGTACTTC | CASSSPLSGSRWEQYF
TRBJ2-7 | TRBD1 | TRBV2 | TGTGCCAGCACCCGACGGGACAGCGAGCAGTACTTC | CASTRRDSEQYF
TRBJ2-4 | TRBD2 | TRBV27 | TGTGCCAGCAGTTCCCCGCCCCGACTAGCGGGAAGTGGGTGCATTCAGTACTTC | CASSSPPRLAGSGCIQYF
TRBJ2-1 | TRBD2 | TRBV2 | TGTGCCAGCAGCGAGCCGGGACTAGCGGGGTACAATGAGCAGTTCTTC | CASSEPGLAGYNEQFF
TRBJ2-1 | TRBD2 | TRBV11-3 | TGTGCCAGCAGCATGGGCGGGAGAACCTCCAATGAGCAGTTCTTC | CASSMGGRTSNEQFF
TRBJ1-6 | TRBD1 | TRBV10-3 | TGTGCCATCAGTGAATTAGGGGGCGATTCACCCCTCCACTTT | CAISELGGDSPLHF
TRBJ2-2 | TRBD1 | TRBV5-1 | TGCGCCAGCAGCTTGGTTGGCCTTACAGGGGGCCCCGGGGAGCTGTTTTTT | CASSLVGLTGGPGELFF
TRBJ1-4 | . | TRBV5-6 | TGTGCCAGCAGCTTGGAGTCGGGTCCGGGGACTAATGAAAAACTGTTTTTT | CASSLESGPGTNEKLFF
TRBJ1-2 | . | TRBV6-5 | TGTGCCAGCAGTTACTCCGGTGGACAGCCCAACTATGGCTACACCTTC | CASSYSGGQPNYGYTF
TRBJ1-1 | . | TRBV6-5 | TGTGCCAGCAGTAAGGAGGGGACGCACACTGAAGCTTTCTTT | CASSKEGTHTEAFF
TRBJ2-7 | . | TRBV2 | TGTGCCAGCAGGGCAATTCACAGGGCACAGTCCTACGAGCAGTACTTC | CASRAIHRAQSYEQYF
TRBJ1-4 | . | TRBV27 | TGTGCCAGCAGTTCCTTAAATGAAAAACTGTTTTTT | CASSSLNEKLFF
TRBJ2-7 | . | TRBV28 | TGTGCCAGTGGTTTTAGAGGCTTACCCAGCTCCTACGAGCAGTACTTC | CASGFRGLPSSYEQYF